Sequencing of this T cell receptor (beta chain) was carried out in a study of T cells in Graves' hyperthyroidism and ophthalmopathy. Whole-study results and caveats: Patients with ophthalmopathy were separated from those with stable hyperthyroidism by a 13 V-J model. Most expanded thyroid clonotypes above 0.001 recurred in blood.

V was cut by 0 bases and J by 2 bases, with 11 bases left in between. Germline CDR1 and CDR2: LGHNT and FRNRAP. This CDR3 comprises 17 residues. This clonotype came up many times. Its target is unknown. Amplification of TCR beta CDR3 regions used RNA as the template. TCR CDR3 underwent first-round RT-PCR with the HTBI primer set. MiXCR was run by TCRdb on the multiplex PCR reads, yielding one entry per CDR3 protein. The sample has nearly 600,000 distinct CDR3 sequences, approximately 15% seen once; the top ten hold more than 4.5%. The chain couples TRBV12-5 to TRBJ2-6; no reliable D call. This TCR was recovered from a woman aged 30 to 39 with Graves' hyperthyroidism that later progressed to Graves' ophthalmopathy. Sequencing input: blood. In nucleotides, the CDR3 is TGTGCTAGTGGTTTGGTATTAACCAACACTGGGGCCAACGTCCTGACTTTC. It translates to CASGLVLTNTGANVLTF. Combining the CDR3 with reference TRBV12-5 and TRBJ2-6 gives the whole variable domain DARVTQTPRHKVTEMGQEVTMRCQPILGHNTVFWYRQTMMQGLELLAYFRNRAPLDDSGMPKDRFSAEMPDATLATLKIQPSEPRDSAVYFCASGLVLTNTGANVLTFGAGSRLTVL.